The 11 T cell receptor beta chains below all came from one sample that was sequenced in a study of blood T cell repertoires in COVID-19. Assay: immunoSEQ multiplex PCR; the TCRdb copy retains only in-frame clones and omits some. The table includes about 180,000 clones, roughly 80% detected once. Sequencing input: peripheral blood. These receptors were collected from a woman aged 70-85 years with acute or convalescent COVID-19.

Points on this clone: Distinct nucleotide sequences in the sample also encode this CDR3. The rearrangement links TRBV6-2 or TRBV6-3 to TRBJ2-3; 10 nucleotides line up with TRBD2. Germline V gene sequence: CDR1 MNHEY, CDR2 SVGEGT. The trim removed 1 base at V and 3 bases at J, leaving 1 base unmatched. The CDR3 spans 15 residues. Here the CDR3 DNA reads TGTGCCAGCAGTTACTTAGCGGGGGGAACAGATACGCAGTATTTT. Protein sequence: CASSYLAGGTDTQYF.

This clone was counted a single time. J is TRBJ2-4 and V is TRBV5-1; D perhaps matches TRBD2 (6 bases). This CDR3 is built from 15 residues. Per the germline V gene, CDR1 is SGHRS and CDR2 is YFSETQ. V was trimmed by 1 base and J by 1 base, leaving 9 bases between them. DNA for the CDR3: TGCGCCAGCAGCTTGAGGGCGGGGGCCAAAAACATTCAGTACTTC. It specifies CASSLRAGAKNIQYF.

The V call is TRBV3-1 (or the pseudogene TRBV3-2), the J call TRBJ2-1, with D tentatively TRBD2 (5 bases). Trimming stripped 3 bases from V and 5 bases from J, with 11 bases between. Germline V CDR1 and CDR2: LGHDT, YNNKEL (reference sequence). The CDR3 is made up of 14 amino acids. The DNA for the CDR3 is TGTGCCAGCAGCCATGCCCGGGGAAACAATGAGCAGTTCTTC. This codes for CASSHARGNNEQFF.

This sequence joins TRBV7-2 and TRBJ2-1; maybe TRBD2 (5 bases). The ends were cut back, 5 bases at V and 0 bases at J, with 17 bases in the middle. CDR1 SGHTA and CDR2 FQGNSA come from the germline V gene. The CDR3 is 17 amino acids. CDR3 in DNA: TGTGCCAGCAGCCTATTGGGTAGCGCGTCCTCCTACAATGAGCAGTTCTTC. Translation gives CASSLLGSASSYNEQFF.

This chain links TRBV7-8 with TRBJ1-1, with 10 nucleotides matching TRBD1. This CDR3 spans 16 amino acids. The V gene's germline CDR1 is SGHVS and CDR2 FQNEAQ. V gave up 6 bases and J gave up 4 bases; unmatched junction bases: 11. The CDR3 sequence is CASSPGTGDWVTEAFF. The CDR3 DNA reads as TGTGCCAGCAGTCCAGGGACAGGGGATTGGGTCACTGAAGCTTTCTTT.

The V and J genes are TRBV7-9 and TRBJ1-1, with 7 bases lining up with TRBD1. Germline CDR1 reads SEHNR; CDR2 reads FQNEAQ (reference sequence). V lost 5 bases, J lost 10 bases, and 10 bases stayed unmatched. The length of the CDR3 is 13 residues. The DNA of the CDR3 is TGTGCCAGCAGCACCCGACAGGGCCAGGGAGCTTTCTTT. The encoded protein is CASSTRQGQGAFF.

This chain links TRBV29-1 with TRBJ2-1, with 7 bases matching TRBD2. The trim removed 7 bases at V and 3 bases at J, leaving 9 bases unmatched. The germline V gene encodes CDR1 SQVTM and CDR2 ANQGSEA. The CDR3 covers 14 residues. The CDR3 region is CSASRGGGYNEQFF. DNA of the CDR3: TGCAGCGCCTCAAGGGGCGGGGGCTACAATGAGCAGTTCTTC.

V gene TRBV7-8 combines with J gene TRBJ2-5; TRBD2 matches 8 bases. From germline, CDR1 is SGHVS and CDR2 FQNEAQ. The CDR3 has 19 residues. After removal of 3 bases from V and 5 bases from J, the junction contained 20 bases not matched to a gene. This CDR3 reads CASSFDGTAGAGVGETQYF. DNA of the CDR3: TGTGCCAGCAGCTTTGATGGGACCGCGGGAGCGGGAGTCGGCGAGACCCAGTACTTC.

The J gene is TRBJ1-2, the V gene TRBV7-9; 7 bases line up with TRBD1. V shed 4 bases and J 3 bases; nucleotides not matched to a gene: 5. Germline values: CDR1 SEHNR, CDR2 FQNEAQ (reference sequence). The CDR3 contains 14 residues. The CDR3 loop reads CASSSGTAYYGYTF. The CDR3 region has the DNA TGTGCCAGCAGCTCCGGGACAGCCTACTATGGCTACACCTTC.

This sequence joins TRBV4-2 and TRBJ2-7; tentatively, D is TRBD2 (6 bases). The CDR3 runs 14 residues. The germline V and J ends were trimmed by 3 bases and 2 bases, with 11 bases remaining between them. The germline V gene has CDR1 LGHNA and CDR2 YNFKEQ. CDR3 loop: CASSQRDSTYEQYF. The CDR3 coding sequence is TGTGCCAGCAGCCAGCGGGACTCAACCTACGAGCAGTACTTC.

The chain is built from TRBV4-2 and TRBJ2-1; 12 bases fit TRBD2. Per the germline V gene, CDR1 is LGHNA and CDR2 is YNFKEQ. The CDR3 runs 16 residues. The J segment lost 8 bases and the V segment lost 0 bases, leaving 5 bases of the junction unmatched. CDR3 in DNA: TGTGCCAGCAGCCAAGATCCTAGCGGGGGGGACCATGAGCAGTTCTTC. Its protein is CASSQDPSGGDHEQFF.